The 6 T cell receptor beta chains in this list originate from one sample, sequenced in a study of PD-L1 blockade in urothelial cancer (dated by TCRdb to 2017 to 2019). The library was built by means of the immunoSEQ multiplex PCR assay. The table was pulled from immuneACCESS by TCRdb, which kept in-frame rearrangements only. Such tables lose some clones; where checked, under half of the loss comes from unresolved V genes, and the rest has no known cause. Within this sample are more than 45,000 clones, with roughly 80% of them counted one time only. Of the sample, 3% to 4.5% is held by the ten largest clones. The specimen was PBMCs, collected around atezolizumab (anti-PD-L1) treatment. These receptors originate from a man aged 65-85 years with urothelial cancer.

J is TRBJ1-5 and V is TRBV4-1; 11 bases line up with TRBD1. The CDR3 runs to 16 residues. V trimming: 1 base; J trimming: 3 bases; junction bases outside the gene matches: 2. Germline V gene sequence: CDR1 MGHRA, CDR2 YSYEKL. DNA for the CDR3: TGCGCCAGCAGCCAAGGGGACAGGGGGTTCAATCAGCCCCAGCATTTT. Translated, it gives CASSQGDRGFNQPQHF.

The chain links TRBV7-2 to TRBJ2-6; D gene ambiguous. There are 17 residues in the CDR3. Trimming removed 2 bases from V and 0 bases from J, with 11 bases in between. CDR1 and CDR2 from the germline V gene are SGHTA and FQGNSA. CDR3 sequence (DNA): TGTGCCAGCAGCTTATCGCAGGTTAGCTCTGGGGCCAACGTCCTGACTTTC. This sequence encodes CASSLSQVSSGANVLTF.

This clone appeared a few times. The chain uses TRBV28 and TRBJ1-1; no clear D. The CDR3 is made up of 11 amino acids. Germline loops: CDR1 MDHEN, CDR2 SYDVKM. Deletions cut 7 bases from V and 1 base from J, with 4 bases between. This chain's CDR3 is CASTSNTEAFF. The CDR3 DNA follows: TGTGCCAGCACCTCGAACACTGAAGCTTTCTTT.

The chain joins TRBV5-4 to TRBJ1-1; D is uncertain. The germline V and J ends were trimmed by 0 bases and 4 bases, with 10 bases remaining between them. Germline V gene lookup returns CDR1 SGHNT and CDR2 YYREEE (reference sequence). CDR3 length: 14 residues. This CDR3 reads CASSLAVSRTEAFF. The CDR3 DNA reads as TGTGCCAGCAGCTTGGCAGTAAGTCGCACTGAAGCTTTCTTT.

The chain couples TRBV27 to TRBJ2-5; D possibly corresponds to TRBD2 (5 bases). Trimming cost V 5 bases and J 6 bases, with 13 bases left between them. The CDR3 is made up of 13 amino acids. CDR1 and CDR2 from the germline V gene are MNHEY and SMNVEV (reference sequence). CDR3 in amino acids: CASSALGSKTQYF. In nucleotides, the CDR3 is TGTGCCAGCAGTGCCCTGGGGAGTAAGACCCAGTACTTC.

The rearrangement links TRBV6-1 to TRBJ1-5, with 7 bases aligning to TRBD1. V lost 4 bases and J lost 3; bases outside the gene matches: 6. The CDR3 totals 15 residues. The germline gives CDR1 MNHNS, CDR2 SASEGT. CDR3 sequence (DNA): TGTGCCAGCAGTGTTGCAGGGGGATACAATCAGCCCCAGCATTTT. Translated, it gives CASSVAGGYNQPQHF.